This TCR beta chain was documented in a study of tumor-infiltrating lymphocytes in localized non-small cell lung cancer. The CDR3 consists of 17 residues. Germline V gene lookup returns CDR1 MNHEY and CDR2 SMNVEV (reference sequence). Clones were sequenced by immunoSEQ multiplex PCR, and TCRdb holds only the in-frame ones, with some missing. This sample has more than 2,500 clones, with around 50% found just once. The sample holds a few counts of this clone. One end of the junction does not line up with germline, which may come from a read error. The V and J genes are TRBV27 and TRBJ2-2, with D perhaps being TRBD1 or TRBD2 (5 bases each). Sequencing used uninvolved lung tissue not adjacent to the tumor. This TCR derives from a human donor with non-small cell lung cancer. CDR3 protein: CASSFRPGTTKTGELFF. DNA of the CDR3: TGTGCCAGCAGTTTCCGTCCCGGGACCACGAAGACCGGGGAGCTGTTTTTT.